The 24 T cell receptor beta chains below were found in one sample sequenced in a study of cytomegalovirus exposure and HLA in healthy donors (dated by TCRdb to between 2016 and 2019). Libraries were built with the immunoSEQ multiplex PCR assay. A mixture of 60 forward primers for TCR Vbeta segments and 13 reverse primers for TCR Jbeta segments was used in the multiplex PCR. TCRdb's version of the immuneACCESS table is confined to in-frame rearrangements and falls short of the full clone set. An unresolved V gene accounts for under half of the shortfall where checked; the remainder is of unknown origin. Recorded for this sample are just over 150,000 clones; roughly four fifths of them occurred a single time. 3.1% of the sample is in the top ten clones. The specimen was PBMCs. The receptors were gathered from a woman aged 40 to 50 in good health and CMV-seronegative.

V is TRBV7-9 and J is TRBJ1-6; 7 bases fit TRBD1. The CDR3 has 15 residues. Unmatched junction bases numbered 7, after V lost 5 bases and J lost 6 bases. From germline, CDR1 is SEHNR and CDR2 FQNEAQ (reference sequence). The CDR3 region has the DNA TGTGCCAGCAGCCCCACGGGACAGTCTAATTCACCCCTCCACTTT. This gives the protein CASSPTGQSNSPLHF.

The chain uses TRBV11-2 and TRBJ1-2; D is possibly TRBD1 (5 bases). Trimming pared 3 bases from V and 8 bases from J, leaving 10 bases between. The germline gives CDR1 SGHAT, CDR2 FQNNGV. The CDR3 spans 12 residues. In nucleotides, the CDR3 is TGTGCCAGCAGCTTTCAGGGTGCGGGCTACACCTTC. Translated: CASSFQGAGYTF.

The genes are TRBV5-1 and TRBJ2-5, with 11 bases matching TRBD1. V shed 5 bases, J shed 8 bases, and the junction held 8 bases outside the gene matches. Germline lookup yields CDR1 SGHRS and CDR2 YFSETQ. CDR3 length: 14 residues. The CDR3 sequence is CASRNGQGAGTQYF. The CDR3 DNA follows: TGCGCCAGCAGAAATGGACAGGGGGCTGGTACCCAGTACTTC.

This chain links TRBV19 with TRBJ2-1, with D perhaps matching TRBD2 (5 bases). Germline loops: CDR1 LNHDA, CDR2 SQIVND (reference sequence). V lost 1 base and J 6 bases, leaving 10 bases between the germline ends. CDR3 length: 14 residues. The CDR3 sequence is CASSIVFGVNEQFF. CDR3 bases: TGTGCCAGTAGTATAGTCTTCGGGGTCAATGAGCAGTTCTTC.

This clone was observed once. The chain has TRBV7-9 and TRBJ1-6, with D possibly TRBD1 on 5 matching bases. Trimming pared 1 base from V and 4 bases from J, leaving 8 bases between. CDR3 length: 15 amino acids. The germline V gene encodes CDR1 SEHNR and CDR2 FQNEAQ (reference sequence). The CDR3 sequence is CASSLGQYYNSPLHF. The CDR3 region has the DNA TGTGCCAGCAGCTTAGGACAGTATTATAATTCACCCCTCCACTTT.

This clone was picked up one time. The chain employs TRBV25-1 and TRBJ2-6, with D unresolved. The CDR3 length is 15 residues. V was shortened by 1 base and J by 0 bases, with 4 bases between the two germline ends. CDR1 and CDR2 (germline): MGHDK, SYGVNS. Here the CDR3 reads CASSELSSGANVLTF. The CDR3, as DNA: TGTGCCAGCAGTGAATTGAGCTCTGGGGCCAACGTCCTGACTTTC.

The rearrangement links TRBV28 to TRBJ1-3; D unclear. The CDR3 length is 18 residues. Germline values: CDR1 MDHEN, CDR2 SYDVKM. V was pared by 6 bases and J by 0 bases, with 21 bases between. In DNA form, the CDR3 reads TGTGCCAGCAGAGATAAACGGGTCCGACTAAGCTCTGGAAACACCATATATTTT. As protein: CASRDKRVRLSSGNTIYF.

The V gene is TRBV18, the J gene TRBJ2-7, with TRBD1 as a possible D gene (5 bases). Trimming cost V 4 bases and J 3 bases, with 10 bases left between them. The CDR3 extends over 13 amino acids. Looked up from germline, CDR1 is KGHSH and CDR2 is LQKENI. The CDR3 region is CASSQGSHYEQYF. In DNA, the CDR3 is TGTGCCAGCTCACAGGGGTCCCACTACGAGCAGTACTTC.

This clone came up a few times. The CDR3 here is CASSLEAGRIAFF. DNA for the CDR3: TGTGCCAGCAGCCTAGAGGCGGGGAGGATAGCTTTCTTT. The rearrangement links TRBV7-9 to TRBJ1-1, with D hard to call. This CDR3 has 13 residues. Trimming shortened V by 5 bases and J by 10 bases, and 17 bases separated the two germline ends. Germline V gene data show CDR1 as SEHNR and CDR2 as FQNEAQ (reference sequence).

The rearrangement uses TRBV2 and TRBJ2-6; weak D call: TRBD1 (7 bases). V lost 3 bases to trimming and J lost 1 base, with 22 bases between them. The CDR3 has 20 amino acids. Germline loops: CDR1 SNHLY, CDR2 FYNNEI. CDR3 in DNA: TGTGCCAGCAGTGAGGTGTTGGGTTACAGGGGAGGATCTGGGGCCAACGTCCTGACTTTC. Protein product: CASSEVLGYRGGSGANVLTF.

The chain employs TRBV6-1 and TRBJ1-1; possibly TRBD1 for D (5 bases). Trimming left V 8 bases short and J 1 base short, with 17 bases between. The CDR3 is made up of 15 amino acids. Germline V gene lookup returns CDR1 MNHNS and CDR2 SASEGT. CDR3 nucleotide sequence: TGTGCCAGCCTGACTGGAGGGGCAGAGAACACTGAAGCTTTCTTT. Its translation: CASLTGGAENTEAFF.

DNA for the CDR3: TGTGCCAGCAGCCCGGGCCGGGGGACTGAAGCTTTCTTT. Protein: CASSPGRGTEAFF. J is TRBJ1-1 and V is TRBV7-3; possible D gene TRBD1, 5 bases. The CDR3 runs to 13 residues. V lost 5 bases to trimming and J lost 5 bases, with 12 bases between them. CDR1 and CDR2 (germline): SGHTA, FQGTGA.

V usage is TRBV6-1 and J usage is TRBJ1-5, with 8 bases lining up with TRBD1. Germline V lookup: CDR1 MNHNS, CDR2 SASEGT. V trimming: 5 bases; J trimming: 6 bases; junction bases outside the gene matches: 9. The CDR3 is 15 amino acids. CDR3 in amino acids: CASSSGQGRGQPQHF. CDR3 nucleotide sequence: TGTGCCAGCAGTTCTGGACAGGGTAGGGGTCAGCCCCAGCATTTT.

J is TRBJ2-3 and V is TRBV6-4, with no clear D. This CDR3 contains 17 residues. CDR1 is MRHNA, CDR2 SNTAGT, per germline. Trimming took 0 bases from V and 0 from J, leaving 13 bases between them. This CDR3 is CASSDSTEQSSTDTQYF. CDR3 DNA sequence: TGTGCCAGCAGTGACTCTACGGAACAGTCTAGCACAGATACGCAGTATTTT.

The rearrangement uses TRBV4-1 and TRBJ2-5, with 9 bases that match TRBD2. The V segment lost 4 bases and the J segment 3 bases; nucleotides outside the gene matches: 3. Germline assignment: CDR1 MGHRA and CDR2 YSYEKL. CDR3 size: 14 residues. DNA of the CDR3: TGCGCCAGCAGCCTAGCTAGCGGGAAAGAGACCCAGTACTTC. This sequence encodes CASSLASGKETQYF.

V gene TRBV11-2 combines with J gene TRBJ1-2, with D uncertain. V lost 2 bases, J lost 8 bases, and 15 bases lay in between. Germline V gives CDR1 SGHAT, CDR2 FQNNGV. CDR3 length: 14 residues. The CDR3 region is CASSLRLWEGGYTF. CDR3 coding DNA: TGTGCCAGCAGCTTACGGTTATGGGAGGGAGGCTACACCTTC.

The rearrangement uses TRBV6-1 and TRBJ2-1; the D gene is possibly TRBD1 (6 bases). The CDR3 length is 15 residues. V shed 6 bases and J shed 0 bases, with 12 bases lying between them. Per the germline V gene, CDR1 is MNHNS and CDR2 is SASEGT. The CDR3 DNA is TGTGCCAGCAGGAAACAGGGCTTCTCCTACAATGAGCAGTTCTTC. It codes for CASRKQGFSYNEQFF.

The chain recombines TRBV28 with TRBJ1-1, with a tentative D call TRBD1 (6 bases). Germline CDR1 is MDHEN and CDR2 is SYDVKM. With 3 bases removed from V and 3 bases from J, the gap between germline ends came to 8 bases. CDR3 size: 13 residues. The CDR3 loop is CASSLGAHTEAFF. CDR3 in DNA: TGTGCCAGCAGTTTGGGGGCCCACACTGAAGCTTTCTTT.

The CDR3 loop reads CASSLRDTQYF. CDR3 coding DNA: TGCGCCAGCAGCTTGCGGGATACGCAGTATTTT. The chain recombines TRBV5-1 with TRBJ2-3; no firm D call. CDR3 length: 11 residues. Trimming removed 1 base from V and 6 bases from J, with 3 bases in between. Germline values: CDR1 SGHRS, CDR2 YFSETQ.

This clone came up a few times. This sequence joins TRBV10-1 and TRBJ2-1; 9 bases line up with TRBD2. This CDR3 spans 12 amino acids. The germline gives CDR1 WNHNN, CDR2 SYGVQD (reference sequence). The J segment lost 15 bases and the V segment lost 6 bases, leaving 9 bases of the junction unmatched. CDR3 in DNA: TGCGCCAGCAGCGGGACCGGGACTAGCACGTTCTTC. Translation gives CASSGTGTSTFF.

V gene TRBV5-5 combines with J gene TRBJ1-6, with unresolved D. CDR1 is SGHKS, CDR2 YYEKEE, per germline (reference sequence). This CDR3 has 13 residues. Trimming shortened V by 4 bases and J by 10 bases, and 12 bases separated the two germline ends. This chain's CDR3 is CASSLELGSPLHF. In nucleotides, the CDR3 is TGTGCCAGCAGCCTCGAACTGGGCTCACCCCTCCACTTT.

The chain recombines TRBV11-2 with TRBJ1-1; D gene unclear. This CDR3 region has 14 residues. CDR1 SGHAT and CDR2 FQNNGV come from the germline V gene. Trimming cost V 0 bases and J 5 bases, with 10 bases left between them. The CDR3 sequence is CASSLEPPRTEAFF. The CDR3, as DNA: TGTGCCAGCAGCTTAGAACCCCCGAGGACTGAAGCTTTCTTT.

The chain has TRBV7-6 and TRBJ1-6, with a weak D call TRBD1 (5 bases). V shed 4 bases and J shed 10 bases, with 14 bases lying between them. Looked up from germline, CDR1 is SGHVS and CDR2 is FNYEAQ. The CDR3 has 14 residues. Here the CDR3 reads CASSSDSSASPLHF. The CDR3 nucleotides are TGTGCCAGCAGCTCCGACAGCTCAGCCTCACCCCTCCACTTT.

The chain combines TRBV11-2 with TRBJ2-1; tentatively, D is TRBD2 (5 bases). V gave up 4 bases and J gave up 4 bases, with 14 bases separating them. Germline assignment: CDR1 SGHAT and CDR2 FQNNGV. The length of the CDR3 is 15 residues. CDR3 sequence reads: CASSSPRRGYNEQFF. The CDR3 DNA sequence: TGTGCCAGCAGCTCCCCACGTCGGGGATACAATGAGCAGTTCTTC.